The 21 T cell receptor beta chains below all came from one sample that was sequenced in a study of PD-1 blockade in classical Hodgkin lymphoma (dated by TCRdb to 2018 to 2021). Per the publication, the time point label means: cycle 2 day 1 (C2D1) of nivolumab. Every trial patient had relapsed after autologous stem cell transplantation, and cohorts A, B and C differed in prior brentuximab vedotin exposure. Libraries were made using the immunoSEQ multiplex PCR assay. TCRdb re-hosts the immuneACCESS table, in-frame sequences only. Its copies lack some clones; in the studies checked, an unresolved V gene accounts for under half of them, and the cause for the rest is not known. Present in this sample are 75,000 to 100,000 clones, 75% to 85% of which were seen just once. 16% of the sample is taken by the ten largest. The sample consisted of peripheral blood mononuclear cells (PBMCs), taken before the second cycle of nivolumab. The receptors stem from a human donor with classical Hodgkin lymphoma.

This clone was seen just once. Compared with germline, one end of the junction differs, possibly owing to a read error. The chain has TRBV5-4 and TRBJ2-7; 7 bases line up with TRBD2. Germline V lookup: CDR1 SGHNT, CDR2 YYREEE (reference sequence). The CDR3 has 13 amino acids. In nucleotides, the CDR3 is TGTGCCACCAGCAGGGACTACAACTACGAGCAGTACTTC. It yields the protein CATSRDYNYEQYF.

The CDR3 region has the DNA TGTGCCAGCAGCTTAAGGTTGGGCAGTTTCAATGAGCAGTTCTTC. Translating gives CASSLRLGSFNEQFF. This chain uses TRBV7-9 with TRBJ2-1, with no clear D. The germline CDR1 and CDR2 sequences are SEHNR and FQNEAQ (reference sequence). The CDR3 is made up of 15 amino acids. V was clipped by 2 bases and J by 6 bases, with 14 bases between them.

This sequence joins TRBV5-4 and TRBJ1-1; weak D call: TRBD1 (5 bases). The CDR3 is 15 amino acids. Per the germline V gene, CDR1 is SGHNT and CDR2 is YYREEE (reference sequence). Trimming took off 2 bases at V and 11 bases at J, with 22 bases between the two ends. The CDR3 here is CASSFRGTANIGAFF. CDR3 in DNA: TGTGCCAGCAGCTTTCGTGGGACGGCAAATATTGGGGCTTTCTTT.

The chain uses TRBV28 and TRBJ1-4; no clear D gene. The CDR3 sequence is 13 residues long. V was trimmed by 0 bases and J by 11 bases, leaving 10 bases between them. The V gene's germline CDR1 is MDHEN and CDR2 SYDVKM. CDR3 protein: CASSLWVTQKLFF. In nucleotides, the CDR3 is TGTGCCAGCAGTTTATGGGTGACACAGAAACTGTTTTTT.

This chain connects TRBV19 to TRBJ1-5; D unresolved. CDR1 and CDR2 (germline): LNHDA, SQIVND (reference sequence). Trimming removed 6 bases from V and 3 bases from J, with 9 bases in between. The CDR3 contains 13 residues. The CDR3 loop is CASRVDPNQPQHF. CDR3 bases: TGTGCCAGTAGGGTTGACCCCAATCAGCCCCAGCATTTT.

This chain connects TRBV15 to TRBJ2-3, with a weak D call TRBD1 (5 bases). The CDR3 runs to 13 residues. The V gene's germline CDR1 is LNHNV and CDR2 YYDKDF (reference sequence). V was pared by 7 bases and J by 6 bases, with 14 bases between. CDR3 sequence reads: CATTRQFADTQYF. The CDR3 bases are TGTGCCACCACAAGACAGTTTGCGGATACGCAGTATTTT. The complete variable domain, with remaining parts taken from reference TRBV15 and TRBJ2-3, reads DAMVIQNPRYQVTQFGKPVTLSCSQTLNHNVMYWYQQKSSQAPKLLFHYYDKDFNNEADTPDNFQSRRPNTSFCFLDIRSPGLGDTAMYLCATTRQFADTQYFGPGTRLTVL.

The V gene is TRBV7-2, the J gene TRBJ2-5; possible D gene TRBD2, 5 bases. The germline V gene encodes CDR1 SGHTA and CDR2 FQGNSA. Trimming pared 3 bases from V and 5 bases from J, leaving 19 bases between. The CDR3 loop spans 16 amino acids. CDR3 residues: CASSLSRFSARETQYF. The DNA of the CDR3 is TGTGCCAGCAGCTTGTCAAGATTTAGCGCAAGGGAGACCCAGTACTTC. Based on the CDR3 plus reference TRBV7-2 and TRBJ2-5, the full variable domain is GAGVSQSPSNKVTEKGKDVELRCDPISGHTALYWYRQSLGQGLEFLIYFQGNSAPDKSGLPSDRFSAERTGGSVSTLTIQRTQQEDSAVYLCASSLSRFSARETQYFGPGTRLLVL.

The genes are TRBV5-1 and TRBJ2-7; the match to TRBD1 covers 11 bases. CDR1 and CDR2 (germline): SGHRS, YFSETQ. The V segment lost 0 bases and the J segment 0 bases; nucleotides outside the gene matches: 5. The CDR3 length is 17 residues. The CDR3, as DNA: TGCGCCAGCAGCTTGGTAACCGGACAGGGGGCCTCCTACGAGCAGTACTTC. As protein: CASSLVTGQGASYEQYF.

V usage is TRBV19 and J usage is TRBJ2-1; TRBD2 agrees at 7 bases. Looked up from germline, CDR1 is LNHDA and CDR2 is SQIVND (reference sequence). The CDR3 is made up of 17 amino acids. Trimming cost V 5 bases and J 7 bases; bases outside gene matches: 17. As DNA, the CDR3 is TGTGCCAGTAGTCCTAGCGGCACCCTCTTACTGTGGAATGAGCAGTTCTTC. Protein: CASSPSGTLLLWNEQFF.

The gene calls are TRBV5-4 and TRBJ2-2, with 13 bases matching TRBD2. Germline trimming cut 7 bases from V and 5 bases from J; bases unmatched to any gene: 8. CDR1 and CDR2 (germline): SGHNT, YYREEE (reference sequence). This CDR3 is built from 16 residues. CDR3 nucleotide sequence: TGTGCCAGCGGACTAGCGGGAGCGAGAGGAACCGGGGAGCTGTTTTTT. Translated: CASGLAGARGTGELFF.

Here the CDR3 DNA reads TGTGCCAGCGGGCAGGCGGGGGCGAACACCGGGGAGCTGTTTTTT. This encodes CASGQAGANTGELFF. The V and J genes are TRBV2 and TRBJ2-2; TRBD2 matches at 7 bases. Trimming took 8 bases from V and 0 from J; bases not matched to a gene: 6. CDR3 length: 15 residues. Germline V gene lookup returns CDR1 SNHLY and CDR2 FYNNEI.

J is TRBJ2-2 and V is TRBV11-2; no clear D. CDR1 and CDR2 from the germline V gene are SGHAT and FQNNGV. V lost 1 base and J lost 4, with 10 bases in between. The CDR3 is made up of 15 amino acids. The CDR3 reads CASSLGQAITGELFF. The CDR3 nucleotides read TGTGCCAGCAGCTTAGGCCAGGCCATCACCGGGGAGCTGTTTTTT.

The chain uses TRBV5-6 and TRBJ2-1, with a tentative D call TRBD1 (5 bases). CDR1 is SGHDT, CDR2 YYEEEE, per germline. This CDR3 is 16 amino acids long. V lost 0 bases and J 2 bases, leaving 12 bases between the germline ends. CDR3 loop: CASSLVVGLTYNEQFF. Written as DNA, the CDR3 is TGTGCCAGCAGCTTGGTGGTGGGGCTAACCTACAATGAGCAGTTCTTC. Using reference TRBV5-6 and TRBJ2-1 for the parts outside the CDR3, the full variable domain is DAGVTQSPTHLIKTRGQQVTLRCSPKSGHDTVSWYQQALGQGPQFIFQYYEEEERQRGNFPDRFSGHQFPNYSSELNVNALLLGDSALYLCASSLVVGLTYNEQFFGPGTRLTVL.

This clone came up once. J is TRBJ1-2 and V is TRBV7-9; D gene uncertain. The length of the CDR3 is 13 residues. The ends were cut back, 6 bases at V and 4 bases at J, with 12 bases in the middle. The germline gives CDR1 SEHNR, CDR2 FQNEAQ (reference sequence). Here the CDR3 reads CASRPDGIYGYTF. For the CDR3, the DNA is TGTGCCAGCAGACCCGACGGTATCTATGGCTACACCTTC.

The CDR3 nucleotides read TGTGCCAGCAGCTCGAGGGGACCTCTAGATACGCAGTATTTT. It translates to CASSSRGPLDTQYF. V gene TRBV5-4 combines with J gene TRBJ2-3; D could derive from TRBD1 or TRBD2 (5 bases each). V lost 3 bases and J lost 5, with 13 bases in between. This CDR3 has 14 amino acids. Per the germline V gene, CDR1 is SGHNT and CDR2 is YYREEE (reference sequence).

The CDR3 nucleotides are TGCGCCAGCAGCCAAGGGACAGGGGGCACTGAAGCTTTCTTT. Protein: CASSQGTGGTEAFF. The chain recombines TRBV5-1 with TRBJ1-1, with 11 bases aligning to TRBD1. V dropped 4 bases and J dropped 4; count of bases not matched to a gene: 3. Germline V lookup: CDR1 SGHRS, CDR2 YFSETQ. The CDR3 contains 14 residues.

This clone was seen once. The chain has TRBV11-2 and TRBJ2-7; 11 bases map to TRBD2. The CDR3 sequence is 14 residues long. The ends lost 5 bases at V and 5 bases at J; junction bases unmatched: 5. Germline CDR1 is SGHAT and CDR2 is FQNNGV. CDR3 sequence reads: CASSPTSGSHEQYF. The DNA for the CDR3 is TGTGCCAGCAGCCCTACTAGCGGGAGTCACGAGCAGTACTTC.

This chain uses TRBV11-2 with TRBJ1-1, with D possibly being TRBD1 (5 bases). Germline loops: CDR1 SGHAT, CDR2 FQNNGV. Trimming left V 0 bases short and J 4 bases short, with 12 bases between. The length of the CDR3 is 15 residues. The CDR3 sequence is CASSLDSGQGTEAFF. CDR3 DNA sequence: TGTGCCAGCAGCTTAGATAGCGGGCAGGGCACTGAAGCTTTCTTT.

V usage is TRBV7-8 and J usage is TRBJ2-7; D unclear. Germline values: CDR1 SGHVS, CDR2 FQNEAQ. CDR3 length equals 14 residues. Trimming took 2 bases from V and 0 from J, leaving 8 bases between them. DNA for the CDR3: TGTGCCAGCAGCTTACGGGTTAGCTCCTACGAGCAGTACTTC. Encoded protein: CASSLRVSSYEQYF.

The chain couples TRBV5-4 to TRBJ2-3; D is perhaps TRBD1 (5 bases). Per germline, CDR1 SGHNT and CDR2 YYREEE (reference sequence). The length of the CDR3 is 15 residues. The V and J ends lost 0 bases and 11 bases respectively, with 19 bases between them. CDR3 protein: CASSLASRAGLGQYF. The CDR3 bases are TGTGCCAGCAGCTTGGCTTCCAGGGCAGGGTTAGGGCAGTATTTT. The full variable domain, rest sourced from reference TRBV5-4 and TRBJ2-3, is ETGVTQSPTHLIKTRGQQVTLRCSSQSGHNTVSWYQQALGQGPQFIFQYYREEENGRGNFPPRFSGLQFPNYSSELNVNALELDDSALYLCASSLASRAGLGQYFGPGTRLTVL.

This clone was seen only a few times. The chain has TRBV7-9 and TRBJ2-7, with D perhaps matching TRBD1 (5 bases). The V end was cut by 6 bases, the J end by 3 bases, with 12 bases between. CDR3 size: 13 residues. Germline loops: CDR1 SEHNR, CDR2 FQNEAQ (reference sequence). The CDR3 reads CASRTVDDYEQYF. CDR3 nucleotides: TGTGCCAGCAGGACAGTTGACGACTACGAGCAGTACTTC.